This T cell receptor (beta chain) comes out of a study of shared T cell receptors in the human thymus. Germline V gene lookup returns CDR1 MNHEY and CDR2 SVGAGI. The V and J ends lost 7 bases and 2 bases respectively, with 16 bases between them. The CDR3 has 15 amino acids. The protocol was immunoSEQ multiplex PCR, while the TCRdb copy is restricted to in-frame clones and leaves out a portion. The profile shows hundreds of thousands of clones, approximately 88% of them singletons. This sample was shared with a second study, whose subject was human thymus T cells. As reported in that work: Obtained as resections during corrective heart surgery, the thymus tissue was then studied. Both thymic and peripheral blood repertoires showed apparently biased V and J usage. Related research reported highly overlapping thymic repertoires among unrelated individuals.

Input material: thymocytes. This receptor was identified in a boy under three years old with a congenital heart defect. This rearrangement joins TRBV6-5 to TRBJ2-3, with D maybe TRBD1 (6 bases). CDR3 sequence (DNA): TGTGCCAGCACCCGAGACGGGACACCCACAGATACGCAGTATTTT. Protein: CASTRDGTPTDTQYF.